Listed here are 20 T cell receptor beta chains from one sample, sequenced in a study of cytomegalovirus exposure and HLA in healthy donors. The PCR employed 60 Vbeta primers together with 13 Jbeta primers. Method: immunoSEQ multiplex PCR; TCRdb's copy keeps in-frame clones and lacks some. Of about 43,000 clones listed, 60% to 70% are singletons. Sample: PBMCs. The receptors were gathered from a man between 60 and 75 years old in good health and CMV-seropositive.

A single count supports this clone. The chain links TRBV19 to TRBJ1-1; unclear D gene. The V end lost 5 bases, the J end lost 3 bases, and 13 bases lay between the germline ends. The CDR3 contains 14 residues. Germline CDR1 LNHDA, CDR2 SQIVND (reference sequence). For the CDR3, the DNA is TGTGCCAGTAGTCTCCTAGACGGGGACACTGAAGCTTTCTTT. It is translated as CASSLLDGDTEAFF. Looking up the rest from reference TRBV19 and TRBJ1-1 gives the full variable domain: DGGITQSPKYLFRKEGQNVTLSCEQNLNHDAMYWYRQDPGQGLRLIYYSQIVNDFQKGDIAEGYSVSREKKESFPLTVTSAQKNPTAFYLCASSLLDGDTEAFFGQGTRLTVV.

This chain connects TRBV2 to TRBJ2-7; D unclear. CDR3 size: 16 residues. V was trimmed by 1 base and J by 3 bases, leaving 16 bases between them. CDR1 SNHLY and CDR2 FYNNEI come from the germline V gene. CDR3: CASSEDLKLKFYEQYF. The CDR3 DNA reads TGTGCCAGCAGTGAAGATCTAAAGCTTAAGTTCTACGAGCAGTACTTC.

DNA of the CDR3: TGTGCCAGCAGCCGACAGGGGGTAATGAACACTGAAGCTTTCTTT. It encodes CASSRQGVMNTEAFF. The chain combines TRBV4-2 with TRBJ1-1, with 9 bases identical to TRBD1. V lost 4 bases and J lost 0; bases outside the gene matches: 3. The CDR3 extends over 15 amino acids. Germline CDR1 reads LGHNA; CDR2 reads YNFKEQ.

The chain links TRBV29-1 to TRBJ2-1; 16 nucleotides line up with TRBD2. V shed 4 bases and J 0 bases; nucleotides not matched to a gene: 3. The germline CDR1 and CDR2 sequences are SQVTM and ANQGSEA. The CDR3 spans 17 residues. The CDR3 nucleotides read TGCAGCGTTGTGGGACTAGCGGGAGGGAGCTCCTACAATGAGCAGTTCTTC. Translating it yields CSVVGLAGGSSYNEQFF.

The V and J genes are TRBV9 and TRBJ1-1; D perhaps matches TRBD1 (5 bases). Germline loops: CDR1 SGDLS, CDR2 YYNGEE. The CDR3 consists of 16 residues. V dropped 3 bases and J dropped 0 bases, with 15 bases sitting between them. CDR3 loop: CASSAYEGTLNTEAFF. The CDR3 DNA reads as TGTGCCAGCAGCGCCTATGAGGGGACTTTGAACACTGAAGCTTTCTTT.

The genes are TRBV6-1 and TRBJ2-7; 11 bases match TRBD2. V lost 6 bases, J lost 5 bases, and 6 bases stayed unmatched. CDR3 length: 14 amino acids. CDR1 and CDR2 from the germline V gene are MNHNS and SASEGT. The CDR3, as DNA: TGTGCCAGCAGACGTAGCGGGAGGGCGAACGAGCAGTACTTC. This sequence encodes CASRRSGRANEQYF.

The CDR3 loop reads CASSYSGRPRWDTQYF. CDR3 DNA: TGTGCCAGCAGTTACTCGGGCCGGCCCCGATGGGATACGCAGTATTTT. The rearrangement joins TRBV6-5 to TRBJ2-3; no clear D. The CDR3 is 16 amino acids. The ends were cut back, 0 bases at V and 6 bases at J, with 16 bases in the middle. Germline values: CDR1 MNHEY, CDR2 SVGAGI.

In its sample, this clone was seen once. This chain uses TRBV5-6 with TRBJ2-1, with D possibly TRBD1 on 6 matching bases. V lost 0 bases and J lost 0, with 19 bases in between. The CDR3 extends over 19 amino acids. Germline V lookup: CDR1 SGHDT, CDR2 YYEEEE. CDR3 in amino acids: CASSLDLKGDLSSYNEQFF. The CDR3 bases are TGTGCCAGCAGCTTGGATCTAAAGGGGGACCTGAGCTCCTACAATGAGCAGTTCTTC.

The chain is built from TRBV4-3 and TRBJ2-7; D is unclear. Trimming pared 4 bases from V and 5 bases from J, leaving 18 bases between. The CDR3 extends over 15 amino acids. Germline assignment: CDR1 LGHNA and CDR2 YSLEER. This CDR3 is CASSPHGLEPNEQYF. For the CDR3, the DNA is TGCGCCAGCAGCCCCCACGGTCTGGAGCCCAACGAGCAGTACTTC.

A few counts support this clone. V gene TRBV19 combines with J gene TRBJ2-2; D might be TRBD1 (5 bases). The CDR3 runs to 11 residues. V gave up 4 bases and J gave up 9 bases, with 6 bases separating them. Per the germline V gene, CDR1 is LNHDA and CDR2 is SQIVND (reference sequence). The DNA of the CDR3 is TGTGCCAGTAGTACAGGGAGGGAGCTGTTTTTT. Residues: CASSTGRELFF.

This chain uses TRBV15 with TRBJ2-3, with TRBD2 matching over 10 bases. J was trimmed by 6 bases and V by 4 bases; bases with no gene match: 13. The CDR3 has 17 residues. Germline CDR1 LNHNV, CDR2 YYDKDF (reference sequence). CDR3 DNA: TGTGCCACCAGCACCCGAGGAGAAGCGGGAGGGAGGGATACGCAGTATTTT. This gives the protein CATSTRGEAGGRDTQYF.

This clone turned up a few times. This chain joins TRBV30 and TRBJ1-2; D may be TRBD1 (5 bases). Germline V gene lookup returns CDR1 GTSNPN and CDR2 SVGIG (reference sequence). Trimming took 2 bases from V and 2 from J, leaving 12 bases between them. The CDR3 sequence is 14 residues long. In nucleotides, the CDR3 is TGTGCCTGGAGTTGGGGCACCTCGAACTATGGCTACACCTTC. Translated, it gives CAWSWGTSNYGYTF. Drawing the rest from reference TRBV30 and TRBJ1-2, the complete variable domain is SQTIHQWPATLVQPVGSPLSLECTVEGTSNPNLYWYRQAAGRGLQLLFYSVGIGQISSEVPQNLSASRPQDRQFILSSKKLLLSDSGFYLCAWSWGTSNYGYTFGSGTRLTVV.

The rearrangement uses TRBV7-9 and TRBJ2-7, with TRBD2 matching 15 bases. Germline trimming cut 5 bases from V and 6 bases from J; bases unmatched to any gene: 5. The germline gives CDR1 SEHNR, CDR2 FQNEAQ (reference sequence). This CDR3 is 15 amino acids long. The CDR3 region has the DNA TGTGCCAGCAGCCCCCGGACTAGCGGGAGGGGCGAGCAGTACTTC. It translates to CASSPRTSGRGEQYF.

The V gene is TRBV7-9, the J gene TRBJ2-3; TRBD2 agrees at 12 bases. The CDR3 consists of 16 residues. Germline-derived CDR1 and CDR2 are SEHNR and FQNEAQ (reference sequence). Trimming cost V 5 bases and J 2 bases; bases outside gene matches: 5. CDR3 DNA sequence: TGTGCCAGCAGCCAGCGGACTAGCGGGGCCACAGATACGCAGTATTTT. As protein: CASSQRTSGATDTQYF.

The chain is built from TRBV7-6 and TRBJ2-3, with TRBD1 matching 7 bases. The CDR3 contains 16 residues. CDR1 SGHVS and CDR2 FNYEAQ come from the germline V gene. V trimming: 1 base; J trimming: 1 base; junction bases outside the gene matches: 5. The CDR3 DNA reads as TGTGCCAGCAGCTTAGAGGGGGCAGGAGGCACAGATACGCAGTATTTT. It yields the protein CASSLEGAGGTDTQYF.

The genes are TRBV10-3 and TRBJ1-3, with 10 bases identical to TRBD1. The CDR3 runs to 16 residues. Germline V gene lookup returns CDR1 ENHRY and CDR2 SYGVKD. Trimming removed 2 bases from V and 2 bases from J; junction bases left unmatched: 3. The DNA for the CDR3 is TGTGCCATCAGTGAGCAGGGGACAGGGGCTGGAAACACCATATATTTT. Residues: CAISEQGTGAGNTIYF.

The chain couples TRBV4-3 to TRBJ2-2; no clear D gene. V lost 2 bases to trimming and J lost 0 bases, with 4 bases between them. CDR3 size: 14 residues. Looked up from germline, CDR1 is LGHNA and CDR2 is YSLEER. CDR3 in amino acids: CASSQSSNTGELFF. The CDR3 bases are TGCGCCAGCAGCCAATCCTCGAACACCGGGGAGCTGTTTTTT.

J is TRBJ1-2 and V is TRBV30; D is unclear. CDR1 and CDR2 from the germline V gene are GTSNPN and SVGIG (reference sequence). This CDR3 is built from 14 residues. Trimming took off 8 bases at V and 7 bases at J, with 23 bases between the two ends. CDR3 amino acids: CARESDKGSFGYTF. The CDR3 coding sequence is TGTGCCCGGGAGTCAGATAAGGGTAGCTTTGGCTACACCTTC.

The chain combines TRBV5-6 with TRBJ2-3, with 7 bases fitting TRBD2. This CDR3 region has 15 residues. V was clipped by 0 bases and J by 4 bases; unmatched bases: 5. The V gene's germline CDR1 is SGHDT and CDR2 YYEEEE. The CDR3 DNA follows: TGTGCCAGCAGCTTGGGTGGTCTAGCGGCAGATACGCAGTATTTT. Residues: CASSLGGLAADTQYF.

CDR3 DNA sequence: TGCGCCAGCAGCGCCCGGGAGGGGGGAGGGGTCGCCTACGAGCAGTACTTC. Protein: CASSAREGGGVAYEQYF. The chain combines TRBV5-1 with TRBJ2-7, with 8 bases lining up with TRBD2. Germline V gene data show CDR1 as SGHRS and CDR2 as YFSETQ. J gave up 2 bases and V 4 bases, and 14 bases lay outside the gene matches. The CDR3 covers 17 residues.